The 20 T cell receptor beta chains below all came from one sample that was sequenced in a study of cytomegalovirus exposure and HLA in healthy donors. Primers included in the PCR were 60 Vbeta and 13 Jbeta primers. The protocol was immunoSEQ multiplex PCR, while the TCRdb copy is restricted to in-frame clones and leaves out a portion. The table records some 150,000 clones, more than 70% of them present only once. Sequencing used PBMCs. All receptors come from a male donor in good health and CMV-seronegative.

The rearrangement joins TRBV5-1 to TRBJ1-1; no clear D. Germline V gene lookup returns CDR1 SGHRS and CDR2 YFSETQ. The CDR3 covers 16 residues. V lost 4 bases and J 4 bases, leaving 20 bases between the germline ends. The CDR3 loop reads CASSPSHGSPSTEAFF. CDR3 nucleotides: TGCGCCAGCAGCCCTAGCCATGGAAGTCCAAGCACTGAAGCTTTCTTT.

This clone has only one observation. The rearrangement links TRBV5-5 to TRBJ2-7; TRBD1 matches at 8 bases. The CDR3 covers 15 residues. Per germline, CDR1 SGHKS and CDR2 YYEKEE (reference sequence). Unmatched junction bases numbered 10, after V lost 4 bases and J lost 4 bases. The CDR3 protein is CASSARQGSVYEQYF. As DNA, the CDR3 is TGTGCCAGCAGCGCCCGACAGGGGTCGGTATACGAGCAGTACTTC.

V is TRBV4-3 and J is TRBJ2-1; 10 bases agree with TRBD1. V was pared by 1 base and J by 5 bases, with 17 bases of the junction left unmatched. The CDR3 is 20 amino acids. Germline V gives CDR1 LGHNA, CDR2 YSLEER. CDR3 sequence: CASSQVKSDRGLPSDNEQFF. In nucleotides, the CDR3 is TGCGCCAGCAGCCAAGTCAAATCAGACAGGGGGCTCCCTTCCGACAATGAGCAGTTCTTC.

V and J are TRBV11-3 and TRBJ2-1; no definite D call. V lost 1 base, J lost 0 bases, and 10 bases lay in between. CDR3 length equals 16 residues. Germline-derived CDR1 and CDR2 are SGHNT and YENEEA. Written as DNA, the CDR3 is TGTGCCAGCAGCTTAGGGCGGCGTTCCTCCTACAATGAGCAGTTCTTC. It specifies CASSLGRRSSYNEQFF. Combining the CDR3 with reference TRBV11-3 and TRBJ2-1 gives the whole variable domain EAGVVQSPRYKIIEKKQPVAFWCNPISGHNTLYWYLQNLGQGPELLIRYENEEAVDDSQLPKDRFSAERLKGVDSTLKIQPAELGDSAVYLCASSLGRRSSYNEQFFGPGTRLTVL.

V usage is TRBV9 and J usage is TRBJ2-4; D perhaps matches TRBD1 (7 bases). CDR3 length equals 14 residues. Germline values: CDR1 SGDLS, CDR2 YYNGEE. With 4 bases removed from V and 8 bases from J, the gap between germline ends came to 16 bases. CDR3 sequence reads: CASSFGGGADIQYF. The DNA of the CDR3 is TGTGCCAGCAGCTTTGGAGGGGGCGCCGACATTCAGTACTTC.

V is TRBV14 and J is TRBJ2-5; D is perhaps TRBD2 (6 bases). V was clipped by 2 bases and J by 5 bases, with 6 bases between them. This CDR3 has 12 amino acids. Germline V gene sequence: CDR1 SGHDN, CDR2 FVKESK. The CDR3 DNA reads TGTGCCAGCAGCCAAAGCGGGGAGACCCAGTACTTC. Translation: CASSQSGETQYF.

The chain has TRBV7-2 and TRBJ1-5; the D is unclear. The CDR3 consists of 15 residues. From germline, CDR1 is SGHTA and CDR2 FQGNSA. V shed 6 bases and J shed 0 bases, with 12 bases lying between them. The CDR3 DNA reads TGTGCCAGCAGTCCAACGCCGGTTAGCAATCAGCCCCAGCATTTT. This sequence encodes CASSPTPVSNQPQHF.

The chain employs TRBV12-5 and TRBJ2-7; 11 bases are shared with TRBD2. The CDR3 has 16 residues. CDR1 is LGHNT, CDR2 FRNRAP, per germline. With 1 base clipped from V and 3 bases from J, the junction kept 5 bases outside the gene matches. CDR3 in DNA: TGTGCTAGTGGTTTGGAGGCCGGGACTAGCGGCTACGAGCAGTACTTC. It is translated as CASGLEAGTSGYEQYF.

This chain links TRBV7-2 with TRBJ2-5; 15 bases align to TRBD2. Looked up from germline, CDR1 is SGHTA and CDR2 is FQGNSA. V trimming: 5 bases; J trimming: 3 bases; junction bases outside the gene matches: 7. The CDR3 consists of 17 residues. The chain's CDR3 is CASSPGLAGGPKETQYF. The CDR3 DNA is TGTGCCAGCAGCCCGGGACTAGCGGGGGGACCGAAAGAGACCCAGTACTTC.

This clone was detected once. This chain connects TRBV13 to TRBJ2-7, with 12 bases fitting TRBD1. CDR1 and CDR2 (germline): PRHDT, FYEKMQ (reference sequence). CDR3 length: 15 amino acids. V shed 5 bases, J shed 4 bases, and the junction held 6 bases outside the gene matches. DNA of the CDR3: TGTGCCAGCAGCGCAACGGGACAGGGGGCTTACGAGCAGTACTTC. Protein: CASSATGQGAYEQYF.

In DNA, the CDR3 is TGCAGCGTTATACCCCACAGGGCTGACGGTGAAGCTTTCTTT. Translating gives CSVIPHRADGEAFF. The gene calls are TRBV29-1 and TRBJ1-1; a weak D match, TRBD1 (6 bases). Trimming took 5 bases from V and 7 from J, leaving 20 bases between them. The CDR3 spans 14 residues. In germline, CDR1 is SQVTM, CDR2 ANQGSEA.

The chain employs TRBV30 and TRBJ1-3; a weak D match, TRBD1 (5 bases). From germline, CDR1 is GTSNPN and CDR2 SVGIG (reference sequence). The CDR3 consists of 15 residues. The V and J ends lost 2 bases and 4 bases respectively, with 15 bases between them. The CDR3 reads CAWSLLMGQGNTIYF. The CDR3 DNA is TGTGCCTGGAGTCTCCTCATGGGGCAGGGAAACACCATATATTTT.

The J gene is TRBJ2-7, the V gene TRBV27; D is possibly TRBD2 (6 bases). The CDR3 covers 14 residues. The ends were cut back, 2 bases at V and 3 bases at J, with 11 bases in the middle. From germline, CDR1 is MNHEY and CDR2 SMNVEV (reference sequence). The DNA for the CDR3 is TGTGCCAGCAGTTTAACATTGGGGGGCTACGAGCAGTACTTC. It codes for CASSLTLGGYEQYF.

The rearrangement uses TRBV4-3 and TRBJ1-3; 7 bases align to TRBD1. V was pared by 1 base and J by 4 bases, with 7 bases of the junction left unmatched. Germline V gene sequence: CDR1 LGHNA, CDR2 YSLEER. The CDR3 loop spans 16 amino acids. This CDR3 is CASSQGNRGTGNTIYF. The CDR3 DNA reads TGCGCCAGCAGCCAAGGAAACAGGGGTACGGGAAACACCATATATTTT.

The chain joins TRBV7-8 to TRBJ2-7, with 8 bases that match TRBD1. The germline CDR1 and CDR2 sequences are SGHVS and FQNEAQ. V was clipped by 7 bases and J by 6 bases; unmatched bases: 8. The CDR3 extends over 13 amino acids. CDR3 bases: TGTGCCAGCACCCAACGGACAGGGCGCGAGCAGTACTTC. It translates to CASTQRTGREQYF.

This sequence joins TRBV9 and TRBJ2-2; 7 nucleotides align to TRBD2. The junction had 6 bases not matched to a gene; V was cut back by 3 bases and J by 4 bases. The germline gives CDR1 SGDLS, CDR2 YYNGEE. This CDR3 has 15 residues. The CDR3 protein is CASSGIAGGTGELFF. The CDR3 coding sequence is TGTGCCAGCAGCGGGATAGCGGGTGGCACCGGGGAGCTGTTTTTT.

The V and J genes are TRBV2 and TRBJ1-5, with 8 bases lining up with TRBD1. Germline trimming cut 4 bases from V and 3 bases from J; bases unmatched to any gene: 8. The CDR3 has 16 amino acids. Germline loops: CDR1 SNHLY, CDR2 FYNNEI. CDR3 sequence: CASSAQGAQNNQPQHF. The CDR3 nucleotides read TGTGCCAGCAGTGCGCAGGGGGCTCAGAACAATCAGCCCCAGCATTTT.

The chain combines TRBV25-1 with TRBJ2-1, with 9 bases identical to TRBD2. Germline V gene lookup returns CDR1 MGHDK and CDR2 SYGVNS. The V gene end was trimmed by 0 bases and the J gene end by 4 bases; junction bases not matched to a gene: 7. The CDR3 totals 17 residues. In nucleotides, the CDR3 is TGTGCCAGCAGTGAATATGGGCGGGGGGGGCGTTACAATGAGCAGTTCTTC. It specifies CASSEYGRGGRYNEQFF.

This chain joins TRBV5-1 and TRBJ1-6; D call uncertain. In germline, CDR1 is SGHRS, CDR2 YFSETQ. Between the trimmed V and J ends, which lost 4 bases and 5 bases, there was a span of 16 bases. The CDR3 has 16 amino acids. CDR3 DNA: TGCGCCAGCAGCAGTCTGGGAGGGTCCAATAATTCACCCCTCCACTTT. Residues: CASSSLGGSNNSPLHF. Drawing the rest from reference TRBV5-1 and TRBJ1-6, the complete variable domain is KAGVTQTPRYLIKTRGQQVTLSCSPISGHRSVSWYQQTPGQGLQFLFEYFSETQRNKGNFPGRFSGRQFSNSRSEMNVSTLELGDSALYLCASSSLGGSNNSPLHFGNGTRLTVT.

V usage is TRBV27 and J usage is TRBJ2-7, with a weak D call TRBD2 (5 bases). V gave up 10 bases and J gave up 6 bases, with 10 bases separating them. The CDR3 is 10 amino acids. Germline loops: CDR1 MNHEY, CDR2 SMNVEV (reference sequence). The CDR3 here is CATGGSEQYF. In DNA, the CDR3 is TGTGCCACCGGAGGATCCGAGCAGTACTTC.